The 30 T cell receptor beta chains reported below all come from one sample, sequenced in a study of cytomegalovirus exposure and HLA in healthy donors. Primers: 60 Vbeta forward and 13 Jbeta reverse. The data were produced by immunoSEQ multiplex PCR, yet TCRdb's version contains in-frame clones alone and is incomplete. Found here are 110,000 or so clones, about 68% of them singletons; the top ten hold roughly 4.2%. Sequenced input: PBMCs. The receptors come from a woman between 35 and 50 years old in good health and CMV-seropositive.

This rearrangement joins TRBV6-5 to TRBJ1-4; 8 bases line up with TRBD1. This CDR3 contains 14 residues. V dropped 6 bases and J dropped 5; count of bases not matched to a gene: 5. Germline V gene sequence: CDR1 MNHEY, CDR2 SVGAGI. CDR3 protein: CASSPDRGNEKLFF. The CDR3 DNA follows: TGTGCCAGCAGCCCCGACAGGGGAAATGAAAAACTGTTTTTT.

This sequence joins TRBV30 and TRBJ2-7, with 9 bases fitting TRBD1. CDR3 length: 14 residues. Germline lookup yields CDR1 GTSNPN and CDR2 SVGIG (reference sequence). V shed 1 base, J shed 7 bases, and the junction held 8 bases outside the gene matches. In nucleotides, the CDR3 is TGTGCCTGGAGTGGGGGACAGGGTTGGGGGGAGCAGTACTTC. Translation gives CAWSGGQGWGEQYF.

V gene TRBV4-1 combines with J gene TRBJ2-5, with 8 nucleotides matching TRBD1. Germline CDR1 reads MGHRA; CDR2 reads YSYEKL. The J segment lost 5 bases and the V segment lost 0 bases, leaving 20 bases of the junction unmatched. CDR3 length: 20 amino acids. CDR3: CASSQDGGTGQTGGRETQYF. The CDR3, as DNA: TGCGCCAGCAGCCAAGATGGTGGAACAGGTCAAACAGGGGGTAGGGAGACCCAGTACTTC.

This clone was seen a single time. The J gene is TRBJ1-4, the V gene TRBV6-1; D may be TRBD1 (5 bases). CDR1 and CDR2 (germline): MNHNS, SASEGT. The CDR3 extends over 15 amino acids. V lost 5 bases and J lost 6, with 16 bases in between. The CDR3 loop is CASSPRGSSHEKLFF. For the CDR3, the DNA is TGTGCCAGCAGTCCTCGGGGGTCAAGTCATGAAAAACTGTTTTTT.

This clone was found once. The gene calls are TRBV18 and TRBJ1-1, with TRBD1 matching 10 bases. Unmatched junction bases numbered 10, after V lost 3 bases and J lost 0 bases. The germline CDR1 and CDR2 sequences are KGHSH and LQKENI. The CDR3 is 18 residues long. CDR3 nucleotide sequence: TGTGCCAGCTCACCGAAGTTGGGGACAGGGGCAATGAACACTGAAGCTTTCTTT. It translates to CASSPKLGTGAMNTEAFF. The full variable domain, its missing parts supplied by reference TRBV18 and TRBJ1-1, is NAGVMQNPRHLVRRRGQEARLRCSPMKGHSHVYWYRQLPEEGLKFMVYLQKENIIDESGMPKERFSAEFPKEGPSILRIQQVVRGDSAAYFCASSPKLGTGAMNTEAFFGQGTRLTVV.

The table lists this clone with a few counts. CDR3 loop: CASPWAQDSYEQYF. Written as DNA, the CDR3 is TGTGCCAGCCCCTGGGCCCAGGACTCCTACGAGCAGTACTTC. The chain combines TRBV19 with TRBJ2-7; D remains unclear. Deletions cut 9 bases from V and 0 bases from J, with 15 bases between. Germline lookup yields CDR1 LNHDA and CDR2 SQIVND (reference sequence). This CDR3 has 14 residues.

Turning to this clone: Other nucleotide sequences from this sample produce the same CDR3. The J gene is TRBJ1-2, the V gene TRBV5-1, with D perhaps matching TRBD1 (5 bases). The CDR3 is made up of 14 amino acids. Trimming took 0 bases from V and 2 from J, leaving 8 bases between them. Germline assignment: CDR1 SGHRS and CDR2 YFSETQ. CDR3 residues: CASSLAGGNYGYTF. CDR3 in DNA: TGCGCCAGCAGCTTGGCCGGGGGGAACTATGGCTACACCTTC.

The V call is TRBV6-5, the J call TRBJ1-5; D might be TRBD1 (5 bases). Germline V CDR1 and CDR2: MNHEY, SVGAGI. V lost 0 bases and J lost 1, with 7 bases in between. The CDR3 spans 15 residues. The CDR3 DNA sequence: TGTGCCAGCAGTTACTCGGGGGGGAGCAATCAGCCCCAGCATTTT. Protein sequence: CASSYSGGSNQPQHF.

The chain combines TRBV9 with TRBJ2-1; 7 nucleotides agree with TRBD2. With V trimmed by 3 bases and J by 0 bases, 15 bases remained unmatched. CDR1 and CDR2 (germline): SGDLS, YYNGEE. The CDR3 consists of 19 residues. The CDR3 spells CASSASSNGAGVSYNEQFF. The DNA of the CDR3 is TGTGCCAGCAGCGCGTCATCCAACGGGGCGGGGGTCTCCTACAATGAGCAGTTCTTC. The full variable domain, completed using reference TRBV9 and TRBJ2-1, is DSGVTQTPKHLITATGQRVTLRCSPRSGDLSVYWYQQSLDQGLQFLIQYYNGEERAKGNILERFSAQQFPDLHSELNLSSLELGDSALYFCASSASSNGAGVSYNEQFFGPGTRLTVL.

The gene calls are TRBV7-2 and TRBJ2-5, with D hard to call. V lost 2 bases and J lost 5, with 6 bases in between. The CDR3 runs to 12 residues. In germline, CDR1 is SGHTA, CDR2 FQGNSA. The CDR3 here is CASSLTWETQYF. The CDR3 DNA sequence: TGTGCCAGCAGCTTAACTTGGGAGACCCAGTACTTC.

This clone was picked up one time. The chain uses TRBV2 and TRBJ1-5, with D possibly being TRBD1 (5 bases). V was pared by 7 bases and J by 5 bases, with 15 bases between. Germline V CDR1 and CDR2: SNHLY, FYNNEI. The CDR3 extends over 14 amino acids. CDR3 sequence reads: CASNPHGGDQPQHF. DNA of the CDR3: TGTGCCAGCAACCCCCACGGGGGGGATCAGCCCCAGCATTTT.

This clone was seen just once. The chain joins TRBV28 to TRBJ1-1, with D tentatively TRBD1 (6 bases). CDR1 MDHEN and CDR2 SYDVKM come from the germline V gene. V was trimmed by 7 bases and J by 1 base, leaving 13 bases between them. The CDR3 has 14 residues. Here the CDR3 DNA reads TGTGCCAGCAACACCCCGGACAGGAACACTGAAGCTTTCTTT. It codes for CASNTPDRNTEAFF.

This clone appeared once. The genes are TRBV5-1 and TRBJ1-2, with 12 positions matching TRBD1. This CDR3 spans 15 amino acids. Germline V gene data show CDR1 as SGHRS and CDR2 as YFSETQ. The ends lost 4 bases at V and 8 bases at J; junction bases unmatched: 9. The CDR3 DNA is TGCGCCAGCAGCGCCGGGACAGGGGGCCTCGGGGGCTACACCTTC. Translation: CASSAGTGGLGGYTF.

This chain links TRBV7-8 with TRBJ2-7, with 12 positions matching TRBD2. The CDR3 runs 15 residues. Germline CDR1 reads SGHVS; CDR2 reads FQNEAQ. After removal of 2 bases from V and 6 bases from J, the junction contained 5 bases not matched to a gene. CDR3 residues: CASSLSSGRGIEQYF. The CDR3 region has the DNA TGTGCCAGCAGCTTATCTAGCGGGAGGGGGATCGAGCAGTACTTC.

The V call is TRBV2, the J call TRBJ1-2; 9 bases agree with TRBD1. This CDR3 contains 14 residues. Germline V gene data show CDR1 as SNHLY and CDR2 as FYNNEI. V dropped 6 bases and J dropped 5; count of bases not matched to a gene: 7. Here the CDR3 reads CASRGTGSGYGYTF. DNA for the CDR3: TGTGCCAGCAGAGGGACAGGGTCTGGTTATGGCTACACCTTC.

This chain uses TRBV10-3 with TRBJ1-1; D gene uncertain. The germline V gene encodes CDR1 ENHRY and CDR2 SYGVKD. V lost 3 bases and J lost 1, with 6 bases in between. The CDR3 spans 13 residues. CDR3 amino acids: CAISERGNTEAFF. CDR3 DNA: TGTGCCATCAGTGAACGGGGGAACACTGAAGCTTTCTTT.

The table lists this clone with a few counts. Here the CDR3 reads CASSSLAGGTGELFF. Written as DNA, the CDR3 is TGTGCCAGCAGCTCACTAGCGGGAGGGACCGGGGAGCTGTTTTTT. The chain has TRBV7-2 and TRBJ2-2; 13 bases align to TRBD2. Germline CDR1 is SGHTA and CDR2 is FQGNSA. V trimming: 4 bases; J trimming: 5 bases; junction bases outside the gene matches: 1. The CDR3 runs 15 residues.

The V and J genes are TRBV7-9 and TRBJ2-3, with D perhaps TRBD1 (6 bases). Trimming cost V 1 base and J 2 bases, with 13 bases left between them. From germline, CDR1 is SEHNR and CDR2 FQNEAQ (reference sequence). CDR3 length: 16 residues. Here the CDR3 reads CASSLEAGAITDTQYF. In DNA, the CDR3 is TGTGCCAGCAGCTTAGAGGCAGGGGCGATCACAGATACGCAGTATTTT.

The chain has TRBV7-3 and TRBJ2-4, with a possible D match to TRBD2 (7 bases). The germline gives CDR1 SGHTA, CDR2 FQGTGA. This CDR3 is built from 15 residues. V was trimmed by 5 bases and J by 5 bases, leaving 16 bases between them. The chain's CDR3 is CASSRGGAVENIQYF. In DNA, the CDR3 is TGTGCCAGCAGCCGTGGGGGGGCAGTGGAAAACATTCAGTACTTC.

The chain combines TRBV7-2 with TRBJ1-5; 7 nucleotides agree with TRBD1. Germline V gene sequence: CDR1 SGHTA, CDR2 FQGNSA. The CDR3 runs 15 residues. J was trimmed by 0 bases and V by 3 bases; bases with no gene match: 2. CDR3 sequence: CASSLGQNSNQPQHF. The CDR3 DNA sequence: TGTGCCAGCAGCTTGGGACAGAATAGCAATCAGCCCCAGCATTTT.

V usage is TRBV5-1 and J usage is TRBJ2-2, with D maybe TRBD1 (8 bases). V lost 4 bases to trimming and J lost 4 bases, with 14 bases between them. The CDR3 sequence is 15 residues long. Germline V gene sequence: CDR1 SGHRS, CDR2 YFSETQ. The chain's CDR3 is CASSTQGGATGELFF. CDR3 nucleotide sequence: TGCGCCAGCAGCACACAGGGGGGGGCCACCGGGGAGCTGTTTTTT.

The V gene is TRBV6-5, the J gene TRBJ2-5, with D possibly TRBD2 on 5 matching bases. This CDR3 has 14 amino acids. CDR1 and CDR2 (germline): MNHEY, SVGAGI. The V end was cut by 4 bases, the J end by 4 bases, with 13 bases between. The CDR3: CASSSGWRSETQYF. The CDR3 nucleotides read TGTGCCAGCAGTTCGGGGTGGAGGTCAGAGACCCAGTACTTC.

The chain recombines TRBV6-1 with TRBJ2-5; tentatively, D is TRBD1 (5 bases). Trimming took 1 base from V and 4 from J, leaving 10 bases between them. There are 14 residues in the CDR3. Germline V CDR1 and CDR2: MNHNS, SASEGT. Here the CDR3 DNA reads TGTGCCAGCAGTGAAGGAAGGCAGGGAGAGACCCAGTACTTC. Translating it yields CASSEGRQGETQYF.

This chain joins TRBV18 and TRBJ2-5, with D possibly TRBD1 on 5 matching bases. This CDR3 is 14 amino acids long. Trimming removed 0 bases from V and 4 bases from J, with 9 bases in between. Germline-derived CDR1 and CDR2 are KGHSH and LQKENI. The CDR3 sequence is CASSPPPDRETQYF. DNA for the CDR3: TGTGCCAGCTCACCACCGCCAGACAGAGAGACCCAGTACTTC. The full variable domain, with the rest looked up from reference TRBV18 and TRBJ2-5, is NAGVMQNPRHLVRRRGQEARLRCSPMKGHSHVYWYRQLPEEGLKFMVYLQKENIIDESGMPKERFSAEFPKEGPSILRIQQVVRGDSAAYFCASSPPPDRETQYFGPGTRLLVL.

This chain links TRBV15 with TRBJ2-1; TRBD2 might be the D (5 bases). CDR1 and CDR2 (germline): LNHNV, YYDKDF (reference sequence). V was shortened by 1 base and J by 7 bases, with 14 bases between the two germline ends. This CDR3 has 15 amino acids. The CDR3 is CATSRARTSGNEQFF. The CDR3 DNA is TGTGCCACCAGCAGAGCCCGTACTAGTGGAAATGAGCAGTTCTTC.

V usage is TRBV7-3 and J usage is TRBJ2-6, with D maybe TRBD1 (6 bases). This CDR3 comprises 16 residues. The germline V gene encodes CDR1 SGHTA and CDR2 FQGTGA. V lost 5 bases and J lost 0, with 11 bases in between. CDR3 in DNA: TGTGCCAGCAGCCCGACAGGCAGCTCTGGGGCCAACGTCCTGACTTTC. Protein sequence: CASSPTGSSGANVLTF.

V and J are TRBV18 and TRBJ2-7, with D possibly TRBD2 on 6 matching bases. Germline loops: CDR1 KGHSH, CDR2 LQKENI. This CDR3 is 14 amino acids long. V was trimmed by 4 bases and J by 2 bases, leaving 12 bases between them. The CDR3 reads CASSLGRGTYEQYF. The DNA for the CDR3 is TGTGCCAGCTCACTGGGCCGCGGGACCTACGAGCAGTACTTC.

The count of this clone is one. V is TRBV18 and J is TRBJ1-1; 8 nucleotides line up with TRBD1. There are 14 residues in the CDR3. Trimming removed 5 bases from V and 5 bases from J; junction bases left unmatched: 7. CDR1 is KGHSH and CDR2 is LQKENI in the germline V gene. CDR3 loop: CASSDRGGETEAFF. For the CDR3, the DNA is TGTGCCAGCTCAGACAGGGGAGGAGAGACTGAAGCTTTCTTT.

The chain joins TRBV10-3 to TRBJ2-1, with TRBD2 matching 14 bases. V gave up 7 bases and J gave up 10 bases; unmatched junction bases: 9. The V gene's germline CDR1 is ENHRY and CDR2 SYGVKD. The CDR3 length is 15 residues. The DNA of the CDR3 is TGTGCCATCAAACCGGGACTAGCGGGAGTTGAAGAGCAGTTCTTC. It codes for CAIKPGLAGVEEQFF.

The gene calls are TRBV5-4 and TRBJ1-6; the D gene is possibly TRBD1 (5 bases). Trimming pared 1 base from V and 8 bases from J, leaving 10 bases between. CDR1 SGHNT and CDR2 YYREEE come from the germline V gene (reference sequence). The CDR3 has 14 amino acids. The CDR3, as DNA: TGTGCCAGCAGCTTGAGAACGGGGGATTCACCCCTCCACTTT. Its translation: CASSLRTGDSPLHF.